The clone carrying this T cell receptor beta chain has a count of ten or more. TCRdb redid the calling of the 5' RACE reads with MiXCR, one entry per CDR3 protein. This table has about 22,000 distinct CDR3 sequences, around 6.2% appearing once. This sample was included in a study of neurological immune-mediated disorders. CDR3 length: 18 amino acids. After removal of 4 bases from V and 4 bases from J, the junction contained 14 bases not matched to a gene. In germline, CDR1 is SGDLS, CDR2 YYNGEE. The V call is TRBV9, the J call TRBJ2-1; 10 bases align to TRBD2. This TCR was sampled from a man younger than 30 in good health. Source material: CD8+ T cells from blood. The CDR3 is CASSLRTSGNPMYNEQFF. The CDR3 bases are TGTGCCAGCAGCCTACGGACTAGCGGAAACCCAATGTACAATGAGCAGTTCTTC.